Following are 24 T cell receptor beta chains from one sample sequenced in a study of cytomegalovirus exposure and HLA in healthy donors. The primer mix had 60 Vbeta and 13 Jbeta primers. Libraries were prepared by immunoSEQ multiplex PCR; TCRdb keeps only in-frame clonotypes and omits some of them. Of about 130,000 clones listed, 78% are singletons. Sequencing was carried out using PBMCs. Receptors originate from a man between 25 and 39 years old in good health and CMV-seropositive.

V is TRBV2 and J is TRBJ2-7, with a possible D match to TRBD2 (6 bases). Germline V gene sequence: CDR1 SNHLY, CDR2 FYNNEI. Trimming cost V 3 bases and J 0 bases, with 9 bases left between them. This CDR3 spans 14 amino acids. The CDR3 spells CASSDGSSSYEQYF. CDR3 coding DNA: TGTGCCAGCAGTGACGGGAGTTCCTCCTACGAGCAGTACTTC.

The chain couples TRBV27 to TRBJ1-2; 7 bases agree with TRBD1. The CDR3 has 13 residues. V lost 5 bases, J lost 8 bases, and 8 bases stayed unmatched. Germline CDR1 and CDR2: MNHEY and SMNVEV (reference sequence). DNA for the CDR3: TGTGCCAGCAGTCAATGGGACAGAGAGGGCTACACCTTC. Its translation: CASSQWDREGYTF.

V usage is TRBV15 and J usage is TRBJ1-3, with D possibly matching TRBD1 (6 bases). Looked up from germline, CDR1 is LNHNV and CDR2 is YYDKDF (reference sequence). The V and J ends lost 0 bases and 4 bases respectively, with 10 bases between them. CDR3 length equals 15 residues. CDR3 sequence reads: CATSRDPGQGNTIYF. The CDR3 DNA follows: TGTGCCACCAGCAGAGATCCCGGACAGGGAAACACCATATATTTT. The full variable domain, in which reference TRBV15 and TRBJ1-3 provide the parts outside the CDR3, is DAMVIQNPRYQVTQFGKPVTLSCSQTLNHNVMYWYQQKSSQAPKLLFHYYDKDFNNEADTPDNFQSRRPNTSFCFLDIRSPGLGDTAMYLCATSRDPGQGNTIYFGEGSWLTVV.

The sample holds a few counts of this clone. The chain uses TRBV27 and TRBJ2-1; possible D gene TRBD1, 5 bases. From germline, CDR1 is MNHEY and CDR2 SMNVEV (reference sequence). V lost 4 bases to trimming and J lost 9 bases, with 13 bases between them. The CDR3 loop spans 13 amino acids. The CDR3 reads CASSYLDTGEQFF. In DNA, the CDR3 is TGTGCCAGCAGTTACCTCGACACAGGTGAGCAGTTCTTC.

The chain has TRBV21-1 and TRBJ2-7; TRBD2 was called by the table and not checked on the DNA. TRBV21-1 is given as a pseudogene. The CDR3 loop spans 16 amino acids. CDR3 in amino acids: CASSKGYASGTYEQYF. CDR3 DNA sequence: TGTGCCAGCAGCAAAGGATACGCTAGCGGTACCTACGAGCAGTACTTC.

The rearrangement joins TRBV7-6 to TRBJ2-7; weak D call: TRBD2 (6 bases). The V gene's germline CDR1 is SGHVS and CDR2 FNYEAQ. CDR3 length: 14 amino acids. Trimming pared 2 bases from V and 7 bases from J, leaving 15 bases between. The CDR3 DNA reads TGTGCCAGCAGCTTAACGTACTCCGCGGGGGAGCAGTACTTC. Amino acids: CASSLTYSAGEQYF.

The chain uses TRBV4-2 and TRBJ1-1; D is uncertain. There are 14 residues in the CDR3. Trimming shortened V by 1 base and J by 8 bases, and 14 bases separated the two germline ends. Per germline, CDR1 LGHNA and CDR2 YNFKEQ. CDR3 region: CASSQVGALREAFF. CDR3 sequence (DNA): TGTGCCAGCAGCCAAGTAGGAGCACTACGCGAAGCTTTCTTT.

This clone was recorded a few times. V gene TRBV28 combines with J gene TRBJ1-4; D possibly corresponds to TRBD1 (5 bases). This CDR3 has 15 amino acids. Trimming took 0 bases from V and 10 from J, leaving 15 bases between them. CDR1 and CDR2 (germline): MDHEN, SYDVKM. The CDR3 DNA reads TGTGCCAGCAGTTTATGGGGGGAGGTGCGGACAAAACTGTTTTTT. It codes for CASSLWGEVRTKLFF.

V and J are TRBV28 and TRBJ2-1, with 11 bases matching TRBD2. Germline V lookup: CDR1 MDHEN, CDR2 SYDVKM. The V gene end was trimmed by 5 bases and the J gene end by 2 bases; junction bases not matched to a gene: 14. This CDR3 is 19 amino acids long. The DNA of the CDR3 is TGTGCCAGCAGTCCTACCTACCTCCTAGCGGGGGGCACCTACAATGAGCAGTTCTTC. Its protein product is CASSPTYLLAGGTYNEQFF.

V gene TRBV4-3 combines with J gene TRBJ2-7; D is possibly TRBD2 (6 bases). Deletions cut 0 bases from V and 11 bases from J, with 17 bases between. Per the germline V gene, CDR1 is LGHNA and CDR2 is YSLEER. The CDR3 has 14 amino acids. The CDR3 DNA reads TGCGCCAGCAGCCAAGAACCCCTCGGAGGGGTTGAGTACTTC. It translates to CASSQEPLGGVEYF.

The J gene is TRBJ2-1, the V gene TRBV7-6, with D maybe TRBD2 (5 bases). This CDR3 spans 14 amino acids. Per the germline V gene, CDR1 is SGHVS and CDR2 is FNYEAQ. The V end was cut by 5 bases, the J end by 1 base, with 9 bases between. For the CDR3, the DNA is TGTGCCAGCAGCACGAGCGGTTCCTACAATGAGCAGTTCTTC. It yields the protein CASSTSGSYNEQFF. Looking up the rest from reference TRBV7-6 and TRBJ2-1 gives the full variable domain: GAGVSQSPRYKVTKRGQDVALRCDPISGHVSLYWYRQALGQGPEFLTYFNYEAQQDKSGLPNDRFSAERPEGSISTLTIQRTEQRDSAMYRCASSTSGSYNEQFFGPGTRLTVL.

This chain joins TRBV11-2 and TRBJ1-1; D is ambiguous. Trimming took 2 bases from V and 7 from J, leaving 8 bases between them. The CDR3 is 12 amino acids. Per germline, CDR1 SGHAT and CDR2 FQNNGV. The chain's CDR3 is CASSLLRGEAFF. In nucleotides, the CDR3 is TGTGCCAGCAGCTTACTTAGAGGTGAAGCTTTCTTT.

The chain is built from TRBV5-1 and TRBJ2-1, with D uncertain. This CDR3 has 14 residues. Germline lookup yields CDR1 SGHRS and CDR2 YFSETQ. Between the trimmed V and J ends, which lost 0 bases and 8 bases, there was a span of 12 bases. In nucleotides, the CDR3 is TGCGCCAGCAGCTTGGCGTGGTCCCGCGATGAGCAGTTCTTC. It yields the protein CASSLAWSRDEQFF.

J is TRBJ2-3 and V is TRBV7-9; 9 bases match TRBD1. The CDR3 contains 15 residues. The J segment lost 3 bases and the V segment lost 4 bases, leaving 5 bases of the junction unmatched. Germline V lookup: CDR1 SEHNR, CDR2 FQNEAQ (reference sequence). For the CDR3, the DNA is TGTGCCAGCAGCTCCGGGACAGGGATTACAGATACGCAGTATTTT. Amino acids: CASSSGTGITDTQYF. Together with reference TRBV7-9 and TRBJ2-3, the CDR3 gives the full variable domain: DTGVSQNPRHKITKRGQNVTFRCDPISEHNRLYWYRQTLGQGPEFLTYFQNEAQLEKSRLLSDRFSAERPKGSFSTLEIQRTEQGDSAMYLCASSSGTGITDTQYFGPGTRLTVL.

The rearrangement links TRBV27 to TRBJ2-1; 10 nucleotides match TRBD2. V lost 5 bases and J lost 10; bases outside the gene matches: 8. The CDR3 spans 14 residues. Germline V gives CDR1 MNHEY, CDR2 SMNVEV (reference sequence). This CDR3 is CASSPRTSGVEQFF. The CDR3 DNA reads TGTGCCAGCAGTCCCCGGACTAGCGGTGTCGAGCAGTTCTTC.

The J gene is TRBJ1-2, the V gene TRBV6-5; maybe TRBD1 (6 bases). Germline loops: CDR1 MNHEY, CDR2 SVGAGI. CDR3 size: 14 residues. Trimming cost V 5 bases and J 4 bases, with 14 bases left between them. The CDR3 loop is CASSQPQGGYGYTF. The CDR3, as DNA: TGTGCCAGCAGTCAGCCACAGGGTGGCTATGGCTACACCTTC.

Notes on this clone: One junction end does not reproduce the germline sequence, and a read error may be involved. The chain carries TRBV25-1 and TRBJ1-2; 11 bases fit TRBD1. Per the germline V gene, CDR1 is MGHDK and CDR2 is SYGVNS. This CDR3 has 13 amino acids. CDR3 DNA sequence: TGCGCCAGCAGCGGACAGGGGGCGAAGGGCTACACCTTC. Protein sequence: CASSGQGAKGYTF.

This chain joins TRBV6-5 and TRBJ2-7; 7 nucleotides agree with TRBD2. Germline V gene sequence: CDR1 MNHEY, CDR2 SVGAGI. The junction had 1 base not matched to a gene; V was cut back by 2 bases and J by 0 bases. The CDR3 is made up of 14 amino acids. CDR3 bases: TGTGCCAGCAGTTACCGGGACTACTCCTACGAGCAGTACTTC. It codes for CASSYRDYSYEQYF.

V usage is TRBV5-4 and J usage is TRBJ1-1; D gene ambiguous. CDR1 SGHNT and CDR2 YYREEE come from the germline V gene (reference sequence). Trimming left V 3 bases short and J 1 base short, with 7 bases between. The CDR3 sequence is 13 residues long. This CDR3 is CASSYDWNTEAFF. CDR3 bases: TGTGCCAGCAGCTATGACTGGAACACTGAAGCTTTCTTT.

This chain connects TRBV9 to TRBJ1-5; D gene uncertain. The germline V gene has CDR1 SGDLS and CDR2 YYNGEE. Trimming cost V 4 bases and J 5 bases, with 10 bases left between them. The CDR3 contains 13 residues. CDR3 in DNA: TGTGCCAGCAGCCCCCGGACTGATCAGCCCCAGCATTTT. It encodes CASSPRTDQPQHF. Full variable domain (missing parts from reference TRBV9 and TRBJ1-5): DSGVTQTPKHLITATGQRVTLRCSPRSGDLSVYWYQQSLDQGLQFLIQYYNGEERAKGNILERFSAQQFPDLHSELNLSSLELGDSALYFCASSPRTDQPQHFGDGTRLSIL.

This clone was detected only a few times. The chain joins TRBV27 to TRBJ2-7, with TRBD1 as a possible D gene (5 bases). CDR1 is MNHEY and CDR2 is SMNVEV in the germline V gene (reference sequence). V was clipped by 8 bases and J by 2 bases, with 22 bases between them. The CDR3 length is 16 residues. The DNA of the CDR3 is TGTGCCAGCGCCCCCTTTTCCTACAGGTCGACCTACGAGCAGTACTTC. The encoded protein is CASAPFSYRSTYEQYF.

This clone appeared a few times. V usage is TRBV7-8 and J usage is TRBJ2-7, with 8 positions matching TRBD1. This CDR3 is 13 amino acids long. V was clipped by 8 bases and J by 1 base; unmatched bases: 4. The germline CDR1 and CDR2 sequences are SGHVS and FQNEAQ. CDR3 in DNA: TGTGCCAGCGGGACAGGAGGTTCCTACGAGCAGTACTTC. It codes for CASGTGGSYEQYF. The variable domain in full, completed from reference TRBV7-8 and TRBJ2-7, reads GAGVSQSPRYKVAKRGQDVALRCDPISGHVSLFWYQQALGQGPEFLTYFQNEAQLDKSGLPSDRFFAERPEGSVSTLKIQRTQQEDSAVYLCASGTGGSYEQYFGPGTRLTVT.

This clone appeared a single time. The chain links TRBV7-2 to TRBJ2-3; D is perhaps TRBD2 (5 bases). Germline lookup yields CDR1 SGHTA and CDR2 FQGNSA. This CDR3 region has 14 residues. V was shortened by 7 bases and J by 5 bases, with 16 bases between the two germline ends. The CDR3 bases are TGTGCCAGCAAGCTTTCAAAAGGGAGAGATACGCAGTATTTT. This gives the protein CASKLSKGRDTQYF.

V usage is TRBV18 and J usage is TRBJ2-5; TRBD2 matches at 8 bases. V lost 4 bases, J lost 2 bases, and 3 bases stayed unmatched. Looked up from germline, CDR1 is KGHSH and CDR2 is LQKENI. This CDR3 has 14 residues. The CDR3 protein is CASSRGLEQETQYF. CDR3 nucleotide sequence: TGTGCCAGCTCACGGGGACTAGAACAAGAGACCCAGTACTTC.